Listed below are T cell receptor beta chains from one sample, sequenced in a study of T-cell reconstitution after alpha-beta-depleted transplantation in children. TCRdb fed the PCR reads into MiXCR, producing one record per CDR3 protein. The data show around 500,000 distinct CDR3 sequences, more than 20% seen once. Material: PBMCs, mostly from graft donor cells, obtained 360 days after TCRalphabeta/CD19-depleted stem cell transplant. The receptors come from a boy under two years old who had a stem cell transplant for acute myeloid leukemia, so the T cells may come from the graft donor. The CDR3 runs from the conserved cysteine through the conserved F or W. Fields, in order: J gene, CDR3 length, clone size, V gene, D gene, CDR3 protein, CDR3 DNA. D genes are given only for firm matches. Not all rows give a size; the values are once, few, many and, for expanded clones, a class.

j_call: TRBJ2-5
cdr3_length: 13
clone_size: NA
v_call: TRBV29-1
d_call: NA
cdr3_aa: CSSLPWGQETQYF
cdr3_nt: TGCAGCTCGCTCCCTTGGGGTCAAGAGACCCAGTACTTC

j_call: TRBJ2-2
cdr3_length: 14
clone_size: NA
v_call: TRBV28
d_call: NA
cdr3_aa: CASSFLTNTGELFF
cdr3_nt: TGTGCCAGCAGTTTTCTGACGAACACCGGGGAGCTGTTTTTT

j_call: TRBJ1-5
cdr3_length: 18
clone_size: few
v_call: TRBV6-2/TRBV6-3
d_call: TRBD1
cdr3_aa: CASSGPGQGTYSNQPQHF
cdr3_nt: TGTGCCAGCAGTGGTCCGGGACAGGGGACGTATAGCAATCAGCCCCAGCATTTT

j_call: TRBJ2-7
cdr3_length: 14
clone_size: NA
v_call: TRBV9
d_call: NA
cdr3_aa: CASSGKPTDYEQYF
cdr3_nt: TGTGCCAGCAGCGGTAAGCCGACAGACTACGAGCAGTACTTC

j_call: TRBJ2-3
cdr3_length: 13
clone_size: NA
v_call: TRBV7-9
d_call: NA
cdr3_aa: CASRLLGSDTQYF
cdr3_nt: TGTGCCAGCAGGCTTCTAGGCTCAGATACGCAGTATTTT

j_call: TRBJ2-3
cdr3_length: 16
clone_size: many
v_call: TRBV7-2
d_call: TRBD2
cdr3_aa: CASSIRGGARADTQYF
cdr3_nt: TGTGCCAGCAGCATCCGCGGGGGGGCCAGGGCAGATACGCAGTATTTT

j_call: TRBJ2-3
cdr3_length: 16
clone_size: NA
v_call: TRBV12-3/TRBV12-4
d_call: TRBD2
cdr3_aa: CASRTLTSGHTDTQYF
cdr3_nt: TGTGCCAGCAGAACCCTTACTAGCGGCCACACAGATACGCAGTATTTT

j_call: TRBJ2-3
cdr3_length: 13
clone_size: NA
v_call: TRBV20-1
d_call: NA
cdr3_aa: CSASKGSGDTQYF
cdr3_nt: TGCAGTGCTAGTAAGGGGAGCGGGGATACGCAGTATTTT

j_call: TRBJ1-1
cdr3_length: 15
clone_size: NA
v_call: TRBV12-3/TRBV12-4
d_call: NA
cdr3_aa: CASSLALGKNTEAFF
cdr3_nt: TGTGCCAGCAGTTTAGCGCTAGGGAAGAACACTGAAGCTTTCTTT

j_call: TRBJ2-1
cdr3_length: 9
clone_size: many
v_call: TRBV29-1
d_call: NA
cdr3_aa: CSVNDEQFF
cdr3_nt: TGCAGCGTTAATGATGAGCAGTTCTTC

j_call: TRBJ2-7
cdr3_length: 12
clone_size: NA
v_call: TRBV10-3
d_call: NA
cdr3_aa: CAISEDSRGQYF
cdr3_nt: TGTGCCATCAGTGAGGACTCCAGGGGGCAGTACTTC

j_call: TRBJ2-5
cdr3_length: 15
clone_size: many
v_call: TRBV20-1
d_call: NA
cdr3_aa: CSAQRPTSLQETQYF
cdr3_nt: TGCAGTGCCCAGAGACCGACCTCATTACAAGAGACCCAGTACTTC

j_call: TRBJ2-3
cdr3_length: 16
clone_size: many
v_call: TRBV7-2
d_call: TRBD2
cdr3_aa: CASSPMGLAVADTQYF
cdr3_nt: TGTGCCAGCAGCCCTATGGGACTAGCGGTCGCAGATACGCAGTATTTT

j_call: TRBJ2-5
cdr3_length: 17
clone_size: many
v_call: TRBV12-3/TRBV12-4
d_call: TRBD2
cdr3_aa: CASSPFGRVSYQETQYF
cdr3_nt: TGTGCCAGCAGTCCCTTTGGGAGGGTTTCGTACCAAGAGACCCAGTACTTC

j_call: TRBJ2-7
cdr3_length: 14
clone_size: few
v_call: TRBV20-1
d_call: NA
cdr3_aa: CSASPPTPGNEQYF
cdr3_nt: TGCAGTGCTAGCCCCCCGACCCCGGGGAACGAGCAGTACTTC

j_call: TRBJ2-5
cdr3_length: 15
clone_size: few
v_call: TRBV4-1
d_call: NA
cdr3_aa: CASSQADRQRETQYF
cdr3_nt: TGCGCCAGCAGCCAAGCAGACCGCCAGCGAGAGACCCAGTACTTC

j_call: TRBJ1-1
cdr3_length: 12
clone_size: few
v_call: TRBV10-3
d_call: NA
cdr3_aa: CAIGAGGQGAFF
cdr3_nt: TGTGCCATCGGGGCGGGGGGCCAGGGAGCTTTCTTT

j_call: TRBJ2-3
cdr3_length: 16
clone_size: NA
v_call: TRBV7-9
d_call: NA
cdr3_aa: CASSFGAGQVTDTQYF
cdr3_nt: TGTGCCAGCAGCTTTGGAGCGGGACAGGTCACAGATACGCAGTATTTT

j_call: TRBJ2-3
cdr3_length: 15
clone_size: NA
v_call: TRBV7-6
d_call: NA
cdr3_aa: CASSLARGMADTQYF
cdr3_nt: TGTGCCAGCAGCTTAGCGCGGGGTATGGCAGATACGCAGTATTTT

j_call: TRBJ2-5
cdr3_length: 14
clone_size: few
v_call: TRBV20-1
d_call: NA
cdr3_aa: CSADSGALQETQYF
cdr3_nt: TGCAGTGCTGATAGCGGAGCTCTCCAAGAGACCCAGTACTTC

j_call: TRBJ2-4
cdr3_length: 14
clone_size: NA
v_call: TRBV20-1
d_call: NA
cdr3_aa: CCAREAKRSLVPYF
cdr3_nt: TGCTGTGCTAGAGAAGCCAAACGCTCACTTGTACCGTACTTC

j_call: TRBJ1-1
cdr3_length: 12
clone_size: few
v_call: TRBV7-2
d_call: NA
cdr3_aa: CASSFHNTEAFF
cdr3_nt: TGTGCCAGCAGCTTTCACAACACTGAAGCTTTCTTT

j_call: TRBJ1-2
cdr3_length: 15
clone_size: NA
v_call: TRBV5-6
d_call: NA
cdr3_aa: CASSFGGLSFYGYTF
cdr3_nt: TGTGCCAGCAGCTTTGGGGGTTTGAGTTTCTATGGCTACACCTTC

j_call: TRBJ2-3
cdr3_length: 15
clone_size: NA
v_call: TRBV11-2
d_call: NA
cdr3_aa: CASSGMGSPTDTQYF
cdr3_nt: TGTGCCAGCAGCGGGATGGGCAGCCCCACAGATACGCAGTATTTT

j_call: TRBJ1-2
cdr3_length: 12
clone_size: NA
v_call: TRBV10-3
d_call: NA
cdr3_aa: CAIRTDDYGYTF
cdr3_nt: TGTGCCATCAGGACAGACGATTATGGCTACACCTTC

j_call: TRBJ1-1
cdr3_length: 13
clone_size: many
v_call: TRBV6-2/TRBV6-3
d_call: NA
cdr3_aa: CASWTAEVTEAFF
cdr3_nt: TGTGCCTCCTGGACAGCAGAGGTCACTGAAGCTTTCTTT

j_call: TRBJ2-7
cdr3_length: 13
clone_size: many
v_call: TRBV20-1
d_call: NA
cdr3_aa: CSARAEDQVEQYF
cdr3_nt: TGCAGTGCCAGAGCCGAGGACCAGGTAGAGCAGTACTTC

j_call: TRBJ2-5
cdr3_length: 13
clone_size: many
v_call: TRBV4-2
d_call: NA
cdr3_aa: CASSQVDQETQYF
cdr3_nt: TGTGCCAGCAGCCAAGTTGATCAAGAGACCCAGTACTTC

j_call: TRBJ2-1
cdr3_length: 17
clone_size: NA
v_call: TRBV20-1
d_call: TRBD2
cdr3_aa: CSAPSGTSGGGGNEQFF
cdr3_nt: TGCAGTGCCCCCTCCGGGACTAGCGGGGGCGGCGGGAATGAGCAGTTCTTC

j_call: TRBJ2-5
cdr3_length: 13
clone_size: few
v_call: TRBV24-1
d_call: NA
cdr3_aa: CATSDFRVETQYF
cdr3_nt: TGTGCCACCAGTGATTTTAGGGTGGAGACCCAGTACTTC

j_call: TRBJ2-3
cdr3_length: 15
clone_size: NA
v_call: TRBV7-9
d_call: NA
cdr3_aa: CASSPVGGRTDTQYF
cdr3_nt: TGTGCCAGCAGCCCCGTCGGAGGCCGCACAGATACGCAGTATTTT

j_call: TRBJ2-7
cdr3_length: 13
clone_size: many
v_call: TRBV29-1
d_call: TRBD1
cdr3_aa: CSAGQGAEYEQYF
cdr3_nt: TGCAGCGCTGGACAGGGGGCCGAATACGAGCAGTACTTC

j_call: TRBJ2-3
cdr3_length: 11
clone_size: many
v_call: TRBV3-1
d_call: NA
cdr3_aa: CASSQAATQYF
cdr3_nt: TGTGCCAGCAGCCAAGCGGCCACGCAGTATTTT

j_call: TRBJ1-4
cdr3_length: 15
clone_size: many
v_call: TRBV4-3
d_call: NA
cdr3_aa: CASSQDSGWAEKLFF
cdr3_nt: TGCGCCAGCAGCCAGGACAGTGGGTGGGCTGAAAAACTGTTTTTT

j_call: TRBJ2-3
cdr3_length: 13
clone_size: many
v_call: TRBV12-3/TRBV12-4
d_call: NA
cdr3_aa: CASSPLEGDTQYF
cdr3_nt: TGTGCCAGCAGCCCTTTGGAAGGGGATACGCAGTATTTT

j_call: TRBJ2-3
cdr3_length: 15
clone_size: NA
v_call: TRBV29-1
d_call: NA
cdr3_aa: CSVEGKEGLTDTQYF
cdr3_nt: TGCAGCGTTGAAGGAAAGGAGGGACTCACAGATACGCAGTATTTT

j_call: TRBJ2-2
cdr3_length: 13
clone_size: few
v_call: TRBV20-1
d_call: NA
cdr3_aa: CSAVGGWTGELFF
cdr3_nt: TGCAGTGCTGTAGGGGGGTGGACCGGGGAGCTGTTTTTT

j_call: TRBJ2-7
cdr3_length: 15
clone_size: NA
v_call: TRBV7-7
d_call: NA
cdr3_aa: CASSSGAGARYEQYF
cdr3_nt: TGTGCCAGCAGCTCGGGGGCGGGGGCGCGGTACGAGCAGTACTTC

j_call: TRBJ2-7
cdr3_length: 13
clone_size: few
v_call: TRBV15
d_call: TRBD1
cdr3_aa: CATSRRTGVEQYF
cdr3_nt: TGTGCCACCAGCAGAAGAACAGGGGTCGAGCAGTACTTC

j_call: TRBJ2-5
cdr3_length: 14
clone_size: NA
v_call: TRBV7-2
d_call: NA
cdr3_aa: CASSLGVAVETQYF
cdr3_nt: TGTGCCAGCAGCTTGGGGGTGGCAGTGGAGACCCAGTACTTC

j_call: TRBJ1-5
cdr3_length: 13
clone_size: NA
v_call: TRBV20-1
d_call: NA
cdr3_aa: CSARDDGEQPQHF
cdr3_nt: TGCAGTGCTAGAGATGACGGGGAACAGCCCCAGCATTTT